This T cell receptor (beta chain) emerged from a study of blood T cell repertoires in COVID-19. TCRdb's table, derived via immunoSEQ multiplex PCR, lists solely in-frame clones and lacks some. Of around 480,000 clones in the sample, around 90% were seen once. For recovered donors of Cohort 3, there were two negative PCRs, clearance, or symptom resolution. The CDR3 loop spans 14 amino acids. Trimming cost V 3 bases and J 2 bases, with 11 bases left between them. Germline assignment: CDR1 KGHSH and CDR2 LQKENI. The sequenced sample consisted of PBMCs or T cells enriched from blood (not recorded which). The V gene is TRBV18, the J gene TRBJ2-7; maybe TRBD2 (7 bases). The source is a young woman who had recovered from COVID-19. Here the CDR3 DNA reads TGTGCCAGCTCACCGGGGGGGGGCCCCTACGAGCAGTACTTC. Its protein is CASSPGGGPYEQYF. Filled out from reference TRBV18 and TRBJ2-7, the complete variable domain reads NAGVMQNPRHLVRRRGQEARLRCSPMKGHSHVYWYRQLPEEGLKFMVYLQKENIIDESGMPKERFSAEFPKEGPSILRIQQVVRGDSAAYFCASSPGGGPYEQYFGPGTRLTVT.